The next 8 T cell receptor beta chains were all read from a single sample in a study of blood T cell repertoires in COVID-19. The assay was immunoSEQ multiplex PCR, and TCRdb's table has in-frame clones only and misses some. The sample carries 250,000 to 300,000 clones, about four fifths recorded once. Sequenced sample: peripheral blood. These receptors were collected from an older man with acute or convalescent COVID-19.

V is TRBV2 and J is TRBJ1-2; D uncertain. CDR3 length equals 14 residues. The germline V gene encodes CDR1 SNHLY and CDR2 FYNNEI. With 3 bases removed from V and 3 bases from J, the gap between germline ends came to 11 bases. The CDR3 spells CASSDEPTDYGYTF. DNA for the CDR3: TGTGCCAGCAGTGATGAGCCGACTGACTATGGCTACACCTTC.

This CDR3 reads CASSPRGQTYEQYF. The CDR3 nucleotides are TGCGCCAGCAGCCCCCGGGGACAGACCTACGAGCAGTACTTC. This chain links TRBV5-1 with TRBJ2-7; 7 nucleotides agree with TRBD1. J was trimmed by 2 bases and V by 4 bases; bases with no gene match: 6. The germline V gene has CDR1 SGHRS and CDR2 YFSETQ. This CDR3 is built from 14 residues. The whole variable domain, remainder taken from reference TRBV5-1 and TRBJ2-7, is KAGVTQTPRYLIKTRGQQVTLSCSPISGHRSVSWYQQTPGQGLQFLFEYFSETQRNKGNFPGRFSGRQFSNSRSEMNVSTLELGDSALYLCASSPRGQTYEQYFGPGTRLTVT.

This chain joins TRBV7-9 and TRBJ2-1, with TRBD2 matching over 13 bases. The CDR3 has 15 residues. V gave up 3 bases and J gave up 9 bases; unmatched junction bases: 5. Germline assignment: CDR1 SEHNR and CDR2 FQNEAQ (reference sequence). For the CDR3, the DNA is TGTGCCAGCAGCTTTTCCGGACTAGCGGGGGCTGAGCAGTTCTTC. Amino acid sequence: CASSFSGLAGAEQFF.

The gene calls are TRBV7-9 and TRBJ2-5, with D uncertain. Trimming shortened V by 2 bases and J by 5 bases, and 9 bases separated the two germline ends. The CDR3 runs to 13 residues. Per the germline V gene, CDR1 is SEHNR and CDR2 is FQNEAQ (reference sequence). The CDR3 sequence: CASSLTPGETQYF. In DNA form, the CDR3 reads TGTGCCAGCAGCTTAACCCCCGGGGAGACCCAGTACTTC.

This clone occurred once. The chain carries TRBV4-1 and TRBJ1-3; 12 nucleotides align to TRBD1. CDR1 is MGHRA and CDR2 is YSYEKL in the germline V gene. The CDR3 contains 18 residues. V was clipped by 0 bases and J by 5 bases; unmatched bases: 8. The CDR3 nucleotides read TGCGCCAGCAGCCAAGATTTTTCGGGACAGGGGGCGAGAAACACCATATATTTT. It translates to CASSQDFSGQGARNTIYF.

The rearrangement uses TRBV3-1 (or the pseudogene TRBV3-2) and TRBJ1-3; D is possibly TRBD1 (6 bases). Trimming took off 3 bases at V and 0 bases at J, with 15 bases between the two ends. CDR3 size: 17 residues. Per the germline V gene, CDR1 is LGHDT and CDR2 is YNNKEL (reference sequence). The CDR3 here is CASSHRRQALSGNTIYF. CDR3 in DNA: TGTGCCAGCAGCCATAGGCGACAGGCCCTCTCTGGAAACACCATATATTTT.

The chain carries TRBV19 and TRBJ2-6; D perhaps matches TRBD1 (6 bases). Trimming removed 5 bases from V and 4 bases from J, with 12 bases in between. The length of the CDR3 is 15 residues. Looked up from germline, CDR1 is LNHDA and CDR2 is SQIVND (reference sequence). The CDR3 DNA follows: TGTGCCAGTAGTGGACAGCTCCTCGGGGCCAACGTCCTGACTTTC. Its translation: CASSGQLLGANVLTF.

This sequence joins TRBV30 and TRBJ1-2; tentative D call: TRBD1 (6 bases). CDR3 length equals 11 residues. Between the trimmed V and J ends, which lost 3 bases and 11 bases, there was a span of 13 bases. The germline V gene has CDR1 GTSNPN and CDR2 SVGIG (reference sequence). This CDR3 is CAWRSSRGYTF. CDR3 sequence (DNA): TGTGCCTGGAGAAGCTCGAGGGGGTACACCTTC.